This T cell receptor beta chain was observed in a study of CD8 T cells in Susac syndrome. Germline V gene data show CDR1 as SQVTM and CDR2 as ANQGSEA. V dropped 7 bases and J dropped 1; count of bases not matched to a gene: 11. The CDR3 has 16 residues. RNA was extracted with the RNeasy kit, and a quantity of roughly 0.5 to 1 ug was reverse transcribed using random hexamers. The TCR beta CDR3 was amplified by immunoSEQ multiplex PCR across 54 Vbeta, 13 Jbeta. TCRdb reprocessed the immunoSEQ multiplex PCR reads via MiXCR and lists one record per CDR3 protein. Here the sample spans about 290,000 distinct CDR3 sequences, about 89% being singletons.

This chain joins TRBV29-1 and TRBJ2-1, with 9 nucleotides matching TRBD1. The sequenced sample was CD8+ T cells from PBMCs. The clonotype was recovered from a human donor with multiple sclerosis. The CDR3 nucleotides read TGCAGCGGCGGACAGGGGTCCCCCTATTCCTACAATGAGCAGTTCTTC. Its translation is CSGGQGSPYSYNEQFF.